This T cell receptor (beta chain) came from a study of T-cell memory formation after mild COVID-19. Study information: In these data, TCR clusters were largely donor specific.

In germline, CDR1 is SNHLY, CDR2 FYNNEI. The CDR3 is 16 amino acids. J lost 4 bases, V lost 6 bases, and 15 bases had no gene match. MiXCR was run by TCRdb on the 5' RACE reads, yielding one entry per CDR3 protein. The profile shows 150,000 or so distinct CDR3 sequences, about 28% of them singletons. Study-wide points: Chiefly within CM and EM were the contracting CD4+ clones; CD8+ ones were within EMRA. Pre-infection memory carried some responding clones, suggesting that cross-reactive memory joined.

As regards this clonotype: Its antigen is not identified.

V and J are TRBV2 and TRBJ2-7; 7 bases match TRBD1. The material sequenced was PBMCs or a T cell subset sorted from them (not recorded which). This receptor was identified in an adult woman who had mild COVID-19 (a few samples of this study predate the infection). Cell type and time point are not known. The CDR3 is CASSRRQGDVGYEQYF. The CDR3 bases are TGTGCCAGCAGCCGGCGACAGGGTGATGTAGGTTACGAGCAGTACTTC.